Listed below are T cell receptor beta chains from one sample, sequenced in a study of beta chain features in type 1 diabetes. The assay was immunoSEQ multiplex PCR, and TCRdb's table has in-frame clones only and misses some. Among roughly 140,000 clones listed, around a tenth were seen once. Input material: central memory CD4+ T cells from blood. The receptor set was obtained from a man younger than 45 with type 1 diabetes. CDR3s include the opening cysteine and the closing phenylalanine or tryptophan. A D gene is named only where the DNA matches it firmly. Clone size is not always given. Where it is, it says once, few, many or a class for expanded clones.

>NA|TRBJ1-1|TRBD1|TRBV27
TGTGCCAGCAGTACAGGGGTTTACACTGAAGCTTTCTTT
CASSTGVYTEAFF
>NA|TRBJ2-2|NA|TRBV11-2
TGTGCCAGCAGCTTGAGGACTATTTCGTGGGAGCTGTTTTTT
CASSLRTISWELFF
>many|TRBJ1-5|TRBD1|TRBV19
TGTGCCAGTTCGACAGGGAAGAATCAGCCCCAGCATTTT
CASSTGKNQPQHF
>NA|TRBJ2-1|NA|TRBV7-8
TGTGCCAGCAGTAATCCGCGGGACAATGAGCAGTTCTTC
CASSNPRDNEQFF
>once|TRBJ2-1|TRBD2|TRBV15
TGTGCCACCAGCAGGGGGACTAGCCTCTCCTACAATGAGCAGTTCTTC
CATSRGTSLSYNEQFF
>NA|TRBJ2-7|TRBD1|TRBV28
TGTGCCAGCAGCCCGGGACAGTCCTACGAGCAGTACTTC
CASSPGQSYEQYF
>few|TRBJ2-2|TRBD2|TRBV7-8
TGTGCCAGCAGATCGGGACTAGCAGCGAACACCGGGGAGCTGTTTTTT
CASRSGLAANTGELFF
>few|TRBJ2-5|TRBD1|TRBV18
TGTGCCAGCTCACCATTCGGACAGGGGGCTGGAGAGACCCAGTACTTC
CASSPFGQGAGETQYF
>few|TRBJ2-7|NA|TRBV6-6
TGTGCCAGCACGACCACTCAGGGAAATCCCTACGAGCAGTACTTC
CASTTTQGNPYEQYF
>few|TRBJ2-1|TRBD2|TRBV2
TGTGCCAGCAGGGGACTAGCTGCCTACAATGAGCAGTTCTTC
CASRGLAAYNEQFF
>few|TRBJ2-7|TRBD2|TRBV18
TGTGCCAGCTCACCAGGCGGGAGCTCATACGAGCAGTACTTC
CASSPGGSSYEQYF
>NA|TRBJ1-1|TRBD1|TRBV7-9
TGTGCCAGCAGCTTCCGGACAGGGGAGACTGAAGCTTTCTTT
CASSFRTGETEAFF